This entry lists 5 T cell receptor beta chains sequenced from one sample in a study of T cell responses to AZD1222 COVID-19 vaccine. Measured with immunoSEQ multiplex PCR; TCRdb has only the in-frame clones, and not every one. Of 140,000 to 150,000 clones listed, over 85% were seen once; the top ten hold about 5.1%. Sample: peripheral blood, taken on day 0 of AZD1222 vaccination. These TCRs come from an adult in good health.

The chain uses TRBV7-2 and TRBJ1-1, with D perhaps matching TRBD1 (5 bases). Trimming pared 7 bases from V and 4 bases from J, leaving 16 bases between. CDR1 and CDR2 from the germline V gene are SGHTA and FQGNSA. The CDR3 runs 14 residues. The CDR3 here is CASKGERALTEAFF. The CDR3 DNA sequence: TGTGCCAGCAAAGGGGAAAGGGCACTCACTGAAGCTTTCTTT.

The DNA of the CDR3 is TGTGCCAGTACCCCTTTGGACCCCGGGTCTGAAGCTTTCTTT. The encoded protein is CASTPLDPGSEAFF. V usage is TRBV19 and J usage is TRBJ1-1; D unclear. The germline CDR1 and CDR2 sequences are LNHDA and SQIVND (reference sequence). V lost 7 bases, J lost 6 bases, and 18 bases lay in between. The CDR3 runs 14 residues. Using reference TRBV19 and TRBJ1-1 for the parts outside the CDR3, the full variable domain is DGGITQSPKYLFRKEGQNVTLSCEQNLNHDAMYWYRQDPGQGLRLIYYSQIVNDFQKGDIAEGYSVSREKKESFPLTVTSAQKNPTAFYLCASTPLDPGSEAFFGQGTRLTVV.

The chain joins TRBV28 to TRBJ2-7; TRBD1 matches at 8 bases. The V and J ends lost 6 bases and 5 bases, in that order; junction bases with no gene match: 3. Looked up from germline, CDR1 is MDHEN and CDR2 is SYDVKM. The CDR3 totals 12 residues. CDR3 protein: CASSTGGNEQYF. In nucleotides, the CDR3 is TGTGCCAGCAGCACAGGGGGGAACGAGCAGTACTTC. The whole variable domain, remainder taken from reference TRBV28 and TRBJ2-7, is DVKVTQSSRYLVKRTGEKVFLECVQDMDHENMFWYRQDPGLGLRLIYFSYDVKMKEKGDIPEGYSVSREKKERFSLILESASTNQTSMYLCASSTGGNEQYFGPGTRLTVT.

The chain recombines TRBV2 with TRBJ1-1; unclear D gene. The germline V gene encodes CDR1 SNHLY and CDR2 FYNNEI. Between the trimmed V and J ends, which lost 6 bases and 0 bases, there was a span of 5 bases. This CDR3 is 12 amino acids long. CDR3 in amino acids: CASRDLNTEAFF. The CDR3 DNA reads TGTGCCAGCAGGGACTTGAACACTGAAGCTTTCTTT.

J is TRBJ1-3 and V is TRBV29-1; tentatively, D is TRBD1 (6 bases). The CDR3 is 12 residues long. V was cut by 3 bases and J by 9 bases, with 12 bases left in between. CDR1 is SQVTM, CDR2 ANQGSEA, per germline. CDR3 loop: CSVEVRGSTIYF. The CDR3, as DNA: TGCAGCGTTGAGGTCAGGGGCAGCACCATATATTTT.